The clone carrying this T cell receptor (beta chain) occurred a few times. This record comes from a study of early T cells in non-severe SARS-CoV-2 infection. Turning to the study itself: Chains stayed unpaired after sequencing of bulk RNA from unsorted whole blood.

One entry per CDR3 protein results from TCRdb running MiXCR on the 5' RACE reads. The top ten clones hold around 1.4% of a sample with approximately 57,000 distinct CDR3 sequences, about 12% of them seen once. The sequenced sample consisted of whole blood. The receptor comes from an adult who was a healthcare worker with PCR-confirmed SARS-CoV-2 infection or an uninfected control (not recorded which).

CDR3 nucleotides: TGTGCCAGCTCAGAATTCAGAGGTACTTCCACGGAGACCCAGTACTTC. Its translation is CASSEFRGTSTETQYF. This chain connects TRBV6-6 to TRBJ2-5; D is uncertain. The CDR3 covers 16 residues. V was trimmed by 8 bases and J by 5 bases, leaving 24 bases between them. From germline, CDR1 is MNHNY and CDR2 SVGAGI (reference sequence).